This T cell receptor beta chain was found in a study of shared clonotypes between healthy human individuals. Whole-study context: Three plates each covered CD4 naive and memory; CD8 naive two, CD8 memory one.

This CDR3 region has 11 residues. Looked up from germline, CDR1 is MDHEN and CDR2 is SYDVKM. V lost 4 bases to trimming and J lost 8 bases, with 8 bases between them. This clone was found many times. Sorted-subset replicate PCRs used about 190 ng of genomic DNA. This amount corresponded to some 32,000 T cell genomes. Per the original methods: Filtering was not the same, since immunoSEQ gave junction-only sequences without quality scores. Measured with immunoSEQ multiplex PCR; TCRdb has only the in-frame clones, and not every one. The V and J calls and clone size were taken over from that table, and D and trimming were inferred from the DNA. The sample records approximately 320,000 clones, over 65% being singletons.

The chain is built from TRBV28 and TRBJ1-2; no firm D call. The TCR sequence derives from a young man in good health. Sequencing was done on a sample of memory CD4+ T cells sorted from blood. Indicated subset: CD45RA-negative fraction. CDR3 region: CASSSRWGYTF. In DNA form, the CDR3 reads TGTGCCAGCAGTTCCCGGTGGGGCTACACCTTC.